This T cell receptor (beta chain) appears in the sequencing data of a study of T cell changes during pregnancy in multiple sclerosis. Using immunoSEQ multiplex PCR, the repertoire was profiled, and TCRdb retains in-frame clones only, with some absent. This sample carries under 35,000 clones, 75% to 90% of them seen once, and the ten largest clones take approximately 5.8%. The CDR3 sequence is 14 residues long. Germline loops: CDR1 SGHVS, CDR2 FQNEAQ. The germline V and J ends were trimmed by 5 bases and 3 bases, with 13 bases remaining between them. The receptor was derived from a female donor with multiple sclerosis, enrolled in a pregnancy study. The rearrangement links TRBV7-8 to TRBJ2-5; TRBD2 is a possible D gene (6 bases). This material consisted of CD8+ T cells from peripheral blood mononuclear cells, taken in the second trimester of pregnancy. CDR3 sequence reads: CASSQARGEETQYF. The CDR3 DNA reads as TGTGCCAGCAGCCAAGCGCGGGGTGAAGAGACCCAGTACTTC.